This T cell receptor (beta chain) was sequenced during a study of identical twins. MiXCR, applied by TCRdb to the 5' RACE reads, yields one record per CDR3 protein. The sample holds approximately 1.8 million distinct CDR3 sequences, about 30% seen once. Germline V lookup: CDR1 DFQATT, CDR2 SNEGSKA (reference sequence). The CDR3 is 16 amino acids. The germline V and J ends were trimmed by 0 bases and 0 bases, with 13 bases remaining between them. The receptor was derived from a newborn girl in good health. The chain employs TRBV20-1 and TRBJ2-3; unclear D gene. Sequenced material: cord blood. The CDR3 DNA is TGCAGTGCTAGAGATAGGACCCGTTTTAGCACAGATACGCAGTATTTT. Protein: CSARDRTRFSTDTQYF.